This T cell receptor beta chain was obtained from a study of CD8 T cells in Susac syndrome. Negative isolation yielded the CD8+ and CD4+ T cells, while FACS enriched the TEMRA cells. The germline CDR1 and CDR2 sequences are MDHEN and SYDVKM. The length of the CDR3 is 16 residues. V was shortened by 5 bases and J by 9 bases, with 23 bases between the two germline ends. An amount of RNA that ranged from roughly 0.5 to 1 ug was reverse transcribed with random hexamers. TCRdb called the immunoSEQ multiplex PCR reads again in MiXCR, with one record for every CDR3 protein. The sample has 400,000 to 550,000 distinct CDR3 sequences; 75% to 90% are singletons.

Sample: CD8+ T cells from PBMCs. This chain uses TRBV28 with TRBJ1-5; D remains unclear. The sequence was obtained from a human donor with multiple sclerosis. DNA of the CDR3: TGTGCCAGCAGTGACCCTCCGACGAAGGGTACATGGCCCCAGCATTTT. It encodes CASSDPPTKGTWPQHF. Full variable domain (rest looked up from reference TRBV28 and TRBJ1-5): DVKVTQSSRYLVKRTGEKVFLECVQDMDHENMFWYRQDPGLGLRLIYFSYDVKMKEKGDIPEGYSVSREKKERFSLILESASTNQTSMYLCASSDPPTKGTWPQHFGDGTRLSIL.